A selection of T cell receptor beta chains follows, all from one sample in a study of beta chain features in type 1 diabetes. Sequencing used immunoSEQ multiplex PCR; TCRdb keeps in-frame clones, though not all of them. The sample lists about 15,000 clones; approximately 55% were seen once. Sequenced sample: stem cell memory CD4+ T cells from blood. These receptors all stem from a young woman in good health. The CDR3 runs from the conserved cysteine through the conserved F or W. Fields, in order: J gene, V gene, clone size, D gene, CDR3 DNA, CDR3 protein. The D gene is left open where the match is weak. Not every row has a clone size; where given, it reads once, few, many or a size class.

j_gene: TRBJ2-4
v_gene: TRBV2
abundance: NA
d_gene: NA
CDR3nt: TGTGCCAGCTTCCAGGGGACAGCCAAAAACATTCAGTACTTC
CDR3aa: CASFQGTAKNIQYF

j_gene: TRBJ2-2
v_gene: TRBV15
abundance: NA
d_gene: TRBD1
CDR3nt: TGTGCCACCAGTTGGGGGGACAGGGACTCCGGGGAGCTGTTTTTT
CDR3aa: CATSWGDRDSGELFF

j_gene: TRBJ1-5
v_gene: TRBV15
abundance: few
d_gene: TRBD1
CDR3nt: TGTGCCACCAGCAGAGAAGGTACAGGGGGAAGCAATCAGCCCCAGCATTTT
CDR3aa: CATSREGTGGSNQPQHF

j_gene: TRBJ1-5
v_gene: TRBV7-2
abundance: few
d_gene: NA
CDR3nt: TGTGCCAGCAGCTTAGGGCTGGTTCAGCCCCAGCATTTT
CDR3aa: CASSLGLVQPQHF

j_gene: TRBJ2-7
v_gene: TRBV7-9
abundance: few
d_gene: NA
CDR3nt: TGTGCCAGCGGCCGCTACGAGCAGTACTTC
CDR3aa: CASGRYEQYF

j_gene: TRBJ2-4
v_gene: TRBV11-2
abundance: NA
d_gene: NA
CDR3nt: TGTGCCAGCAGCTTAGGTCAGGGGCACTACGACATTCAGTACTTC
CDR3aa: CASSLGQGHYDIQYF

j_gene: TRBJ2-7
v_gene: TRBV15
abundance: few
d_gene: NA
CDR3nt: TGTGCCACCAAAAGGGGAAGGGAATCCTACGAGCAGTACTTC
CDR3aa: CATKRGRESYEQYF

j_gene: TRBJ2-1
v_gene: TRBV6-4
abundance: few
d_gene: TRBD1
CDR3nt: TGTGCCAGCGGGACAGGGGCCCACAATGAGCAGTTCTTC
CDR3aa: CASGTGAHNEQFF

j_gene: TRBJ1-1
v_gene: TRBV7-7
abundance: NA
d_gene: NA
CDR3nt: TGTGCCAGCAGCCCACTCAGGGGTGGGGTCGGAGCTTTCTTT
CDR3aa: CASSPLRGGVGAFF

j_gene: TRBJ2-3
v_gene: TRBV29-1
abundance: NA
d_gene: NA
CDR3nt: TGCAGCGTTGCGTCTAGCACAGATACGCAGTATTTT
CDR3aa: CSVASSTDTQYF

j_gene: TRBJ1-6
v_gene: TRBV7-8
abundance: NA
d_gene: NA
CDR3nt: TGTGCCAGCAGCTTCATCGACAGGCCGACAAGCTCCTATAATTCACCCCTCCACTTT
CDR3aa: CASSFIDRPTSSYNSPLHF

j_gene: TRBJ2-1
v_gene: TRBV19
abundance: once
d_gene: TRBD2
CDR3nt: TGTGCCAGTAGTATAGGCGGGAGGGCCTTGTACAATGAGCAGTTCTTC
CDR3aa: CASSIGGRALYNEQFF

j_gene: TRBJ1-4
v_gene: TRBV5-5
abundance: NA
d_gene: TRBD1
CDR3nt: TGTGCCAGCAGGCAACCGGGACAGGATGAAAAACTGTTTTTT
CDR3aa: CASRQPGQDEKLFF

j_gene: TRBJ2-7
v_gene: TRBV5-1
abundance: NA
d_gene: NA
CDR3nt: TGCGCCAGCAGCTTGGATGCAGTTTCTAGGAGCGAGCAGTACTTC
CDR3aa: CASSLDAVSRSEQYF

j_gene: TRBJ2-2
v_gene: TRBV5-5
abundance: NA
d_gene: NA
CDR3nt: TGTGCCAGCAGCTCCAGGGGGAACACCGGGGAGCTGTTTTTT
CDR3aa: CASSSRGNTGELFF

j_gene: TRBJ2-5
v_gene: TRBV30
abundance: once
d_gene: NA
CDR3nt: TGTGCCTGGGCGTTGGCGGCGGGGCGCCAAGAGACCCAGTACTTC
CDR3aa: CAWALAAGRQETQYF

j_gene: TRBJ2-1
v_gene: TRBV9
abundance: NA
d_gene: NA
CDR3nt: TGTGCCAGCAGCGCCACTGGGTTTAGAGGGCCAGATGAGCAGTTCTTC
CDR3aa: CASSATGFRGPDEQFF

j_gene: TRBJ1-6
v_gene: TRBV7-2
abundance: NA
d_gene: NA
CDR3nt: TGTGCCAGCAGTCCTCCGGGATCACCCCTCCACTTT
CDR3aa: CASSPPGSPLHF

j_gene: TRBJ2-1
v_gene: TRBV10-3
abundance: once
d_gene: TRBD1
CDR3nt: TGTGCCACCAGGGGCGGGACAGGCAACAGTGAGCAGTTCTTC
CDR3aa: CATRGGTGNSEQFF

j_gene: TRBJ2-6
v_gene: TRBV5-4
abundance: NA
d_gene: TRBD1
CDR3nt: TGTGCCAGCAGCCATCCCTGGACAGGCCAAAGCTCTGGGGCCAACGTCCTGACTTTC
CDR3aa: CASSHPWTGQSSGANVLTF

j_gene: TRBJ2-1
v_gene: TRBV5-1
abundance: NA
d_gene: TRBD2
CDR3nt: TGCGCCAGCAGCTTTGGGATGGGGAGGGATTACAATGAGCAGTTCTTC
CDR3aa: CASSFGMGRDYNEQFF

j_gene: TRBJ2-7
v_gene: TRBV5-1
abundance: NA
d_gene: TRBD1
CDR3nt: TGCGCCAGCAGCCTCGAAACCGGGACAGATCACGAGCAGTACTTC
CDR3aa: CASSLETGTDHEQYF

j_gene: TRBJ2-4
v_gene: TRBV28
abundance: NA
d_gene: TRBD1
CDR3nt: TGTGCCAGCGGGGGACAGGGGTCGAAAAACATTCAGTACTTC
CDR3aa: CASGGQGSKNIQYF

j_gene: TRBJ1-5
v_gene: TRBV30
abundance: NA
d_gene: NA
CDR3nt: TGTGCCTGGAGTCCCCCTCAGATGAGCAATCAGCCCCAGCATTTT
CDR3aa: CAWSPPQMSNQPQHF

j_gene: TRBJ2-7
v_gene: TRBV5-1
abundance: NA
d_gene: NA
CDR3nt: TGCGCCAGCAGCGGAACAGGATCCCTATTCGAGCAGTACTTC
CDR3aa: CASSGTGSLFEQYF

j_gene: TRBJ2-5
v_gene: TRBV12-5
abundance: NA
d_gene: TRBD2
CDR3nt: TGTGCTAGTGGTTTGGTAGTAGGTTCTGGGGGGGAAGAGACCCAGTACTTC
CDR3aa: CASGLVVGSGGEETQYF

j_gene: TRBJ2-7
v_gene: TRBV29-1
abundance: NA
d_gene: NA
CDR3nt: TGCAGCGTTTTTAACAGGGCCATCCACGAGCAGTACTTC
CDR3aa: CSVFNRAIHEQYF

j_gene: TRBJ1-2
v_gene: TRBV7-2
abundance: NA
d_gene: NA
CDR3nt: TGTGCCAGCAGCTCAGAAGGACAGCCTGCCCTCTATGGCTACACCTTC
CDR3aa: CASSSEGQPALYGYTF

j_gene: TRBJ2-7
v_gene: TRBV7-6
abundance: NA
d_gene: NA
CDR3nt: TGTGCCAGCAGCTTAGGCAGGGGCTCCTACGAGCAGTACTTC
CDR3aa: CASSLGRGSYEQYF

j_gene: TRBJ1-1
v_gene: TRBV5-1
abundance: NA
d_gene: NA
CDR3nt: TGCGCCAGCAGCTTGGTCGGCACTGAAGCTTTCTTT
CDR3aa: CASSLVGTEAFF

j_gene: TRBJ2-7
v_gene: TRBV30
abundance: few
d_gene: TRBD1
CDR3nt: TGTGCCTGGGCGGGACAGGATTCTTACGAGCAGTACTTC
CDR3aa: CAWAGQDSYEQYF

j_gene: TRBJ2-3
v_gene: TRBV5-1
abundance: few
d_gene: TRBD2
CDR3nt: TGCGCCAGCAGCTCAGGAAGACTAGCGGGGTTATTGGATACGCAGTATTTT
CDR3aa: CASSSGRLAGLLDTQYF

j_gene: TRBJ2-2
v_gene: TRBV30
abundance: few
d_gene: NA
CDR3nt: TGTGCCTGGACCAGAATCGAAGGGGGGCTGTTTTTT
CDR3aa: CAWTRIEGGLFF

j_gene: TRBJ2-7
v_gene: TRBV5-1
abundance: once
d_gene: TRBD2
CDR3nt: TGCGCCAGCAGCTTGGGGGCGGGGGGGCGCGATGTACACGAGCAGTACTTC
CDR3aa: CASSLGAGGRDVHEQYF

j_gene: TRBJ1-2
v_gene: TRBV2
abundance: NA
d_gene: NA
CDR3nt: TGTGCCAGCAGTGAAATAAACGGTGCCGCCATCTTC
CDR3aa: CASSEINGAAIF

j_gene: TRBJ2-7
v_gene: TRBV14
abundance: few
d_gene: TRBD1
CDR3nt: TGTGCCAGCAGCCAGGGCCACAGGGGGAGCTCCTACGAGCAGTACTTC
CDR3aa: CASSQGHRGSSYEQYF

j_gene: TRBJ1-2
v_gene: TRBV11-2
abundance: NA
d_gene: NA
CDR3nt: TGTGCCAGCAGCTTAGAGTTTTTTTCCTCTGGCTACACCTTC
CDR3aa: CASSLEFFSSGYTF

j_gene: TRBJ2-7
v_gene: TRBV7-9
abundance: NA
d_gene: TRBD2
CDR3nt: TGTGCCACTCAGGGTACGGGGGGGTACGAGCAGTACTTC
CDR3aa: CATQGTGGYEQYF

j_gene: TRBJ2-7
v_gene: TRBV6-1
abundance: NA
d_gene: NA
CDR3nt: TGTGCCAGCAGTGCCCAGGGGGGACCCTACGAGCAGTACTTC
CDR3aa: CASSAQGGPYEQYF

j_gene: TRBJ1-1
v_gene: TRBV18
abundance: few
d_gene: TRBD1
CDR3nt: TGTGCCAGCTCCCCCGAGCAGGGGGCGGAAGCTTTCTTT
CDR3aa: CASSPEQGAEAFF

j_gene: TRBJ2-7
v_gene: TRBV30
abundance: few
d_gene: TRBD1
CDR3nt: TGTGCTGGGGCGGTGGGACAGGTCCTGCCCGCGCAGTACTTC
CDR3aa: CAGAVGQVLPAQYF

j_gene: TRBJ2-3
v_gene: TRBV9
abundance: NA
d_gene: NA
CDR3nt: TGTGCCAGCAGCGTGACTAGCACAGATACGCAGTATTTT
CDR3aa: CASSVTSTDTQYF

j_gene: TRBJ1-1
v_gene: TRBV5-4
abundance: NA
d_gene: NA
CDR3nt: TGTGCCAGCAGCTTGGCAGGGGCGCTTCGAGAAGCTTTCTTT
CDR3aa: CASSLAGALREAFF

j_gene: TRBJ2-1
v_gene: TRBV9
abundance: NA
d_gene: NA
CDR3nt: TGTGCCAGCAGCGTACCTCCCCTTAACAATGAGCAGTTCTTC
CDR3aa: CASSVPPLNNEQFF

j_gene: TRBJ1-1
v_gene: TRBV30
abundance: few
d_gene: NA
CDR3nt: TGTGCCTGGAGTGCAGGGAACACTGAAGCTTTCTTT
CDR3aa: CAWSAGNTEAFF

j_gene: TRBJ2-5
v_gene: TRBV5-1
abundance: few
d_gene: TRBD2
CDR3nt: TGCGCCAGCAGCTCGGGACTAGCGATCGTCGAGGAGACCCAGTACTTC
CDR3aa: CASSSGLAIVEETQYF

j_gene: TRBJ2-3
v_gene: TRBV5-4
abundance: NA
d_gene: TRBD2
CDR3nt: TGTGCCAGCAGCTTAACTAGCGGGGGAGATACGCAGTATTTT
CDR3aa: CASSLTSGGDTQYF

j_gene: TRBJ1-2
v_gene: TRBV2
abundance: NA
d_gene: NA
CDR3nt: TGTGCCAGCGACCTGGACAGCTCCTATGGCTACACCTTC
CDR3aa: CASDLDSSYGYTF

j_gene: TRBJ2-2
v_gene: TRBV7-4
abundance: NA
d_gene: NA
CDR3nt: TGTGCCAGCAGCCCCGCACTAGCCGGGGAGCTGTTTTTT
CDR3aa: CASSPALAGELFF

j_gene: TRBJ2-6
v_gene: TRBV21-1
abundance: NA
d_gene: NA
CDR3nt: TGTGCCAGCAACCCACCAGCTGGGGCCAACGTCCTGACTTTC
CDR3aa: CASNPPAGANVLTF

j_gene: TRBJ2-3
v_gene: TRBV5-1
abundance: NA
d_gene: TRBD2
CDR3nt: TGCGCCAGCACCGTTCTAGCGGGTAGCACAGATACGCAGTATTTT
CDR3aa: CASTVLAGSTDTQYF

j_gene: TRBJ2-7
v_gene: TRBV5-5
abundance: NA
d_gene: TRBD2
CDR3nt: TGTGCCAGCAGCCACCTAGCGGGAGGGGATTACGAGCAGTACTTC
CDR3aa: CASSHLAGGDYEQYF

j_gene: TRBJ2-1
v_gene: TRBV5-8
abundance: NA
d_gene: TRBD1
CDR3nt: TGTGCCAGCAGCTTGACAGGGGTGGAATTCTACAATGAGCAGTTCTTC
CDR3aa: CASSLTGVEFYNEQFF